A single sample gave rise to the 31 T cell receptor beta chains below, sequenced in a study of cytomegalovirus exposure and HLA in healthy donors. PCR primers comprised 60 Vbeta and 13 Jbeta primers. Sequencing used immunoSEQ multiplex PCR; TCRdb keeps in-frame clones, though not all of them. This table holds tens of thousands of clones, roughly 78% found once. Sequences were obtained from PBMCs. These receptors all stem from a man aged 35-49 years in good health and CMV-seronegative.

The chain is built from TRBV18 and TRBJ2-3, with a tentative D call TRBD1 (7 bases). Looked up from germline, CDR1 is KGHSH and CDR2 is LQKENI. The germline V and J ends were trimmed by 6 bases and 4 bases, with 20 bases remaining between them. The CDR3 runs 16 residues. CDR3 in amino acids: CASSNPYRGGADTQYF. The CDR3 region has the DNA TGTGCCAGCTCCAACCCTTACAGGGGAGGTGCAGATACGCAGTATTTT. Full variable domain (rest looked up from reference TRBV18 and TRBJ2-3): NAGVMQNPRHLVRRRGQEARLRCSPMKGHSHVYWYRQLPEEGLKFMVYLQKENIIDESGMPKERFSAEFPKEGPSILRIQQVVRGDSAAYFCASSNPYRGGADTQYFGPGTRLTVL.

The chain links TRBV29-1 to TRBJ2-5, with 7 bases identical to TRBD1. J was trimmed by 5 bases and V by 7 bases; bases with no gene match: 4. The CDR3 sequence is 11 residues long. Germline-derived CDR1 and CDR2 are SQVTM and ANQGSEA. The CDR3 DNA is TGCAGCGCCAGGGGGACGGAGACCCAGTACTTC. Protein: CSARGTETQYF.

This clone was seen more than once but under ten times. This CDR3 is CATAPVRGRYEQYF. For the CDR3, the DNA is TGTGCCACAGCCCCCGTCCGCGGGCGCTACGAGCAGTACTTC. The chain has TRBV28 and TRBJ2-7; TRBD2 is a possible D gene (5 bases). Germline-derived CDR1 and CDR2 are MDHEN and SYDVKM. V gave up 10 bases and J gave up 3 bases, with 19 bases separating them. The CDR3 runs to 14 residues.

This clone was seen more than once but under ten times. The gene calls are TRBV28 and TRBJ2-7; a weak D match, TRBD1 (5 bases). The CDR3 runs to 13 residues. V shed 2 bases and J shed 3 bases, with 8 bases lying between them. The germline gives CDR1 MDHEN, CDR2 SYDVKM. CDR3 residues: CASSLDRLYEQYF. DNA of the CDR3: TGTGCCAGCAGTTTAGACAGACTCTACGAGCAGTACTTC.

The chain couples TRBV4-1 to TRBJ2-5; D remains ambiguous. The J call may be wrong; the DNA end is better matched by TRBJ2-7. CDR3 length equals 14 residues. Germline CDR1 and CDR2: MGHRA and YSYEKL. This chain's CDR3 is CASSVTTVSYEQYF. As DNA, the CDR3 is TGCGCCAGCAGCGTAACAACAGTGTCCTACGAGCAGTACTTC.

DNA for the CDR3: TGTGCCAGCAGTTCCTACAGGGGCTACTACGAGCAGTACTTC. Protein: CASSSYRGYYEQYF. This chain joins TRBV28 and TRBJ2-7; 7 bases agree with TRBD1. From germline, CDR1 is MDHEN and CDR2 SYDVKM. The CDR3 runs to 14 residues. V lost 4 bases to trimming and J lost 3 bases; unmatched junction nucleotides: 6. The full variable domain, its missing parts supplied by reference TRBV28 and TRBJ2-7, is DVKVTQSSRYLVKRTGEKVFLECVQDMDHENMFWYRQDPGLGLRLIYFSYDVKMKEKGDIPEGYSVSREKKERFSLILESASTNQTSMYLCASSSYRGYYEQYFGPGTRLTVT.

The rearrangement links TRBV18 to TRBJ2-5, with a weak D call TRBD2 (5 bases). The germline V gene has CDR1 KGHSH and CDR2 LQKENI. The CDR3 spans 11 residues. The V and J ends lost 3 bases and 11 bases respectively, with 10 bases between them. The CDR3 here is CASSPSWEQYF. The DNA for the CDR3 is TGTGCCAGCTCACCCAGTTGGGAGCAGTACTTC. The whole variable domain, filled in from reference TRBV18 and TRBJ2-5, reads NAGVMQNPRHLVRRRGQEARLRCSPMKGHSHVYWYRQLPEEGLKFMVYLQKENIIDESGMPKERFSAEFPKEGPSILRIQQVVRGDSAAYFCASSPSWEQYFGPGTRLLVL.

This clone has more than one count but fewer than ten. J is TRBJ1-5 and V is TRBV10-3; no firm D call. Trimming left V 4 bases short and J 15 bases short, with 4 bases between. This CDR3 is built from 8 residues. Germline CDR1 is ENHRY and CDR2 is SYGVKD. The CDR3: CAISGGHF. The CDR3 region has the DNA TGTGCCATCAGTGGAGGGCATTTT.

This clone is judged medium-sized. V is TRBV25-1 and J is TRBJ1-4, with D perhaps matching TRBD1 (6 bases). This CDR3 has 13 amino acids. V was shortened by 8 bases and J by 8 bases, with 15 bases between the two germline ends. Germline V gene lookup returns CDR1 MGHDK and CDR2 SYGVNS. The CDR3 loop is CASAAGVGEKLFF. The CDR3, as DNA: TGTGCCAGCGCAGCAGGGGTCGGAGAAAAACTGTTTTTT. The full variable domain, rest sourced from reference TRBV25-1 and TRBJ1-4, is EADIYQTPRYLVIGTGKKITLECSQTMGHDKMYWYQQDPGMELHLIHYSYGVNSTEKGDLSSESTVSRIRTEHFPLTLESARPSHTSQYLCASAAGVGEKLFFGSGTQLSVL.

This clone occurred once. This chain connects TRBV28 to TRBJ2-1, with D perhaps matching TRBD1 (5 bases). The CDR3 length is 12 residues. The V end lost 7 bases, the J end lost 6 bases, and 10 bases lay between the germline ends. CDR1 is MDHEN, CDR2 SYDVKM, per germline. The CDR3 DNA is TGTGCCAGCACCCCCAGGGCCAATGAGCAGTTCTTC. This encodes CASTPRANEQFF.

The J gene is TRBJ2-5, the V gene TRBV7-9; 8 bases line up with TRBD1. The V segment lost 5 bases and the J segment 5 bases; nucleotides outside the gene matches: 7. Germline-derived CDR1 and CDR2 are SEHNR and FQNEAQ (reference sequence). The CDR3 sequence is 14 residues long. The CDR3 protein is CASSQTGALETQYF. CDR3 coding DNA: TGTGCCAGCAGCCAGACAGGGGCGCTCGAGACCCAGTACTTC.

This clone was observed a few times. This chain joins TRBV4-2 and TRBJ2-7; D not certain. The germline V gene has CDR1 LGHNA and CDR2 YNFKEQ. V lost 0 bases, J lost 2 bases, and 8 bases lay in between. The CDR3 spans 14 residues. This CDR3 reads CASSQDPLPYEQYF. The CDR3 bases are TGTGCCAGCAGCCAAGATCCCCTTCCCTACGAGCAGTACTTC.

The chain joins TRBV19 to TRBJ1-3; tentatively, D is TRBD1 (6 bases). The V end was cut by 7 bases, the J end by 5 bases, with 21 bases between. This CDR3 is built from 16 residues. CDR1 and CDR2 (germline): LNHDA, SQIVND (reference sequence). In DNA form, the CDR3 reads TGTGCCAGTAACCCCGGACAGAATGTTTTTCGAAACACCATATATTTT. The encoded protein is CASNPGQNVFRNTIYF.

The sample holds a few counts of this clone. V and J are TRBV10-3 and TRBJ1-1; 9 nucleotides agree with TRBD1. CDR1 and CDR2 from the germline V gene are ENHRY and SYGVKD. This CDR3 contains 13 residues. Trimming at V came to 7 bases and at J to 5 bases, leaving 5 bases not matched to a gene. CDR3 region: CAIKGDRATEAFF. In nucleotides, the CDR3 is TGTGCCATCAAGGGGGACAGGGCGACTGAAGCTTTCTTT.

The chain carries TRBV6-1 and TRBJ2-7, with 8 bases matching TRBD2. Germline lookup yields CDR1 MNHNS and CDR2 SASEGT. Losses at the gene ends were 8 bases for V and 1 base for J; bases not matched to a gene: 10. The CDR3 covers 15 residues. The chain's CDR3 is CASRRAREGSYEQYF. Written as DNA, the CDR3 is TGTGCCAGCCGGCGGGCCCGGGAGGGTTCCTACGAGCAGTACTTC.

The genes are TRBV9 and TRBJ2-7, with 9 bases matching TRBD1. The CDR3 consists of 14 residues. The V segment lost 4 bases and the J segment 0 bases; nucleotides outside the gene matches: 2. Germline lookup yields CDR1 SGDLS and CDR2 YYNGEE. The CDR3 reads CASSRDRDSYEQYF. Written as DNA, the CDR3 is TGTGCCAGCAGCCGGGACAGGGACTCCTACGAGCAGTACTTC.

V gene TRBV6-5 combines with J gene TRBJ2-1; 8 positions match TRBD2. Trimming cost V 4 bases and J 9 bases; bases outside gene matches: 11. This CDR3 region has 15 residues. From germline, CDR1 is MNHEY and CDR2 SVGAGI. The DNA for the CDR3 is TGTGCCAGCAGTTTAGCGGGACTCCCTAGGGTTGAGCAGTTCTTC. The encoded protein is CASSLAGLPRVEQFF.

This clone showed up just once. The rearrangement uses TRBV4-3 and TRBJ1-2; D possibly corresponds to TRBD1 (6 bases). V was pared by 0 bases and J by 8 bases, with 19 bases between. CDR3 size: 16 residues. The germline CDR1 and CDR2 sequences are LGHNA and YSLEER. CDR3 coding DNA: TGCGCCAGCAGCCAAGACTCCTCCACTCCAGGGGTCGGCTACACCTTC. This codes for CASSQDSSTPGVGYTF.

The chain employs TRBV4-2 and TRBJ2-7; 8 nucleotides agree with TRBD1. V trimming: 6 bases; J trimming: 3 bases; junction bases outside the gene matches: 4. The length of the CDR3 is 13 residues. Germline V gives CDR1 LGHNA, CDR2 YNFKEQ. The CDR3 coding sequence is TGTGCCAGCAGTCGGGACAGGTTCTACGAGCAGTACTTC. This sequence encodes CASSRDRFYEQYF.

The CDR3 sequence is CAIGWTEAFF. The CDR3 bases are TGTGCCATCGGGTGGACTGAAGCTTTCTTT. The chain links TRBV28 to TRBJ1-1; D unclear. The CDR3 has 10 residues. CDR1 and CDR2 from the germline V gene are MDHEN and SYDVKM. V lost 10 bases and J 5 bases, leaving 8 bases between the germline ends.

This clone was found a few times. This chain connects TRBV2 to TRBJ2-3, with D tentatively TRBD2 (5 bases). CDR1 SNHLY and CDR2 FYNNEI come from the germline V gene. Trimming shortened V by 2 bases and J by 5 bases, and 14 bases separated the two germline ends. CDR3 length: 15 residues. CDR3 sequence: CASSESTGLGDTQYF. CDR3 bases: TGTGCCAGCAGTGAATCAACGGGGTTGGGAGATACGCAGTATTTT.

V is TRBV4-3 and J is TRBJ2-7; possibly TRBD2 for D (6 bases). CDR3 length: 14 residues. The germline gives CDR1 LGHNA, CDR2 YSLEER. V lost 4 bases, J lost 2 bases, and 12 bases lay in between. The CDR3 spells CASSREVGTYEQYF. The CDR3 bases are TGCGCCAGCAGCCGGGAGGTAGGGACCTACGAGCAGTACTTC.

CDR3 DNA sequence: TGTGCCAGCAGTTTATCGGGCGGGAGAGGAGAGACCCAGTACTTC. Its protein product is CASSLSGGRGETQYF. The chain recombines TRBV27 with TRBJ2-5; TRBD2 matches at 7 bases. V shed 0 bases and J 4 bases; nucleotides not matched to a gene: 5. Germline lookup yields CDR1 MNHEY and CDR2 SMNVEV (reference sequence). CDR3 length: 15 amino acids.

The chain has TRBV10-2 and TRBJ2-5, with a weak D call TRBD2 (6 bases). V was clipped by 2 bases and J by 6 bases, with 16 bases between them. This CDR3 is built from 15 residues. Germline V gene data show CDR1 as WSHSY and CDR2 as SAAADI. CDR3 loop: CASSEPGEDPKTQYF. The CDR3 region has the DNA TGCGCCAGCAGTGAGCCGGGAGAAGATCCGAAGACCCAGTACTTC.

In its sample, this clone was seen once. As DNA, the CDR3 is TGTGCCAGCAGCTTAGTGGCAGGGGGTGTCTCTGGGGCCAACGTCCTGACTTTC. Residues: CASSLVAGGVSGANVLTF. The chain employs TRBV7-8 and TRBJ2-6, with 7 bases matching TRBD1. After removal of 1 base from V and 0 bases from J, the junction contained 6 bases not matched to a gene. CDR1 and CDR2 (germline): SGHVS, FQNEAQ. The CDR3 covers 18 residues.

This rearrangement joins TRBV7-6 to TRBJ1-1; D is perhaps TRBD1 (6 bases). This CDR3 has 14 residues. V lost 5 bases to trimming and J lost 6 bases, with 16 bases between them. Per germline, CDR1 SGHVS and CDR2 FNYEAQ. The CDR3 loop is CASSQQGGFPEAFF. In nucleotides, the CDR3 is TGTGCCAGCAGCCAGCAAGGGGGTTTCCCTGAAGCTTTCTTT.

V and J are TRBV7-9 and TRBJ2-2, with TRBD1 matching over 9 bases. This CDR3 is built from 15 residues. Per the germline V gene, CDR1 is SEHNR and CDR2 is FQNEAQ (reference sequence). With V trimmed by 5 bases and J by 3 bases, 4 bases remained unmatched. In DNA, the CDR3 is TGTGCCAGCAGCCCCTGGACAGGGGACACCGGGGAGCTGTTTTTT. Encoded protein: CASSPWTGDTGELFF. Together with reference TRBV7-9 and TRBJ2-2, the CDR3 gives the full variable domain: DTGVSQNPRHKITKRGQNVTFRCDPISEHNRLYWYRQTLGQGPEFLTYFQNEAQLEKSRLLSDRFSAERPKGSFSTLEIQRTEQGDSAMYLCASSPWTGDTGELFFGEGSRLTVL.

V is TRBV5-1 and J is TRBJ1-2, with a weak D call TRBD1 (6 bases). V was clipped by 5 bases and J by 6 bases, with 20 bases between them. The CDR3 consists of 15 residues. Looked up from germline, CDR1 is SGHRS and CDR2 is YFSETQ. The DNA for the CDR3 is TGCGCCAGCAGTACCCGAGAAGGCAGGGACAATGGCTACACCTTC. Residues: CASSTREGRDNGYTF.

This clone has just a few counts. This chain links TRBV29-1 with TRBJ1-2; 8 bases align to TRBD1. The junction had 18 bases not matched to a gene; V was cut back by 6 bases and J by 6 bases. This CDR3 comprises 16 residues. Germline-derived CDR1 and CDR2 are SQVTM and ANQGSEA. CDR3 sequence (DNA): TGCAGCGTCCCGGTAACCTCCGCGACAGGGGCAAATGGCTACACCTTC. Its translation: CSVPVTSATGANGYTF.

The chain combines TRBV7-3 with TRBJ2-7, with 9 bases aligning to TRBD1. V shed 3 bases and J 2 bases; nucleotides not matched to a gene: 2. Germline V gives CDR1 SGHTA, CDR2 FQGTGA. This CDR3 has 14 amino acids. For the CDR3, the DNA is TGTGCCAGCAGCTTGTGGGACAGGGCCTACGAGCAGTACTTC. Translation gives CASSLWDRAYEQYF.

This chain joins TRBV15 and TRBJ2-1; TRBD2 might be the D (5 bases). V was shortened by 2 bases and J by 0 bases, with 8 bases between the two germline ends. Germline V gene lookup returns CDR1 LNHNV and CDR2 YYDKDF (reference sequence). This CDR3 contains 15 residues. In nucleotides, the CDR3 is TGTGCCACCAGCAGACGAGGGAGCTCCTACAATGAGCAGTTCTTC. Its translation: CATSRRGSSYNEQFF.